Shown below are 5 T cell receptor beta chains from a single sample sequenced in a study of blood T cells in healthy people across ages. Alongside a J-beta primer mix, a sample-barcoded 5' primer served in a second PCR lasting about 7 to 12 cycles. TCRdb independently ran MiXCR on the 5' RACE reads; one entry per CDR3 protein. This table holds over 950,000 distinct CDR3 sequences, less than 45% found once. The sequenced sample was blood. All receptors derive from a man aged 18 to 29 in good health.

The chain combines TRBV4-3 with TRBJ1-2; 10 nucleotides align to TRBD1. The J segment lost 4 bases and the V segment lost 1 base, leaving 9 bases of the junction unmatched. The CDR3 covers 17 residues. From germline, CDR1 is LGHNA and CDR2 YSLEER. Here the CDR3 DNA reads TGCGCCAGCAGCCAAGGCACGGGGACAGGGGACCCCTATGGCTACACCTTC. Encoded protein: CASSQGTGTGDPYGYTF.

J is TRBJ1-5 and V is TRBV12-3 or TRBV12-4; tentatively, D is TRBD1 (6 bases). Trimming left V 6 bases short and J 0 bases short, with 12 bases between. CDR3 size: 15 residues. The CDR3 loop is CASRLTGYSNQPQHF. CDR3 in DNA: TGTGCCAGCAGACTGACAGGCTATAGCAATCAGCCCCAGCATTTT.

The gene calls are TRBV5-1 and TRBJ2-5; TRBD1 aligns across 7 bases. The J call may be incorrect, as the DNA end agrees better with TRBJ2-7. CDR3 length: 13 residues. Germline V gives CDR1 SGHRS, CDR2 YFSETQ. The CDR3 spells CASNTVTGAEQYF. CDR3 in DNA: TGCGCCAGCAACACTGTAACAGGGGCCGAGCAGTACTTC.

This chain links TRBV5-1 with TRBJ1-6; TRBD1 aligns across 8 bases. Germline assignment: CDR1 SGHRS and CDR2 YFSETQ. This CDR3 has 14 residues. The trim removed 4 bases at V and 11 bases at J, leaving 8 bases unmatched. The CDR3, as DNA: TGCGCCAGCAGCCTCGACAGGGGAGGGGCACCCCTCCACTTT. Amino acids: CASSLDRGGAPLHF.

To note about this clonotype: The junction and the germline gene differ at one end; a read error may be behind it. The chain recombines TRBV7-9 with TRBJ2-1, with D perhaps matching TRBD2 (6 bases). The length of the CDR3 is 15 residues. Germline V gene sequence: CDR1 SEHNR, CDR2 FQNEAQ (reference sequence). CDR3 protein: CASSGTFDDYNGQFF. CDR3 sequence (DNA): TGTGCCAGCAGTGGGACTTTCGATGACTACAATGGGCAGTTCTTC.